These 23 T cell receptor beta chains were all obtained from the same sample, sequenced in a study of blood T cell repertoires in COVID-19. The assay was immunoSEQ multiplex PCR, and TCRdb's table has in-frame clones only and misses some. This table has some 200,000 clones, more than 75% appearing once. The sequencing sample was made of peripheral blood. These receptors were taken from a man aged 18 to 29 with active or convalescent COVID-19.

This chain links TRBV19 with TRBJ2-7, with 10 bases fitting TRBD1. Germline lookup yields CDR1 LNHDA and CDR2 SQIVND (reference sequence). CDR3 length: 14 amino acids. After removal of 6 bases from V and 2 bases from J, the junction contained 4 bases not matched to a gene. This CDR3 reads CASRGTGETYEQYF. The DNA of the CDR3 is TGTGCCAGTAGGGGGACAGGGGAGACCTACGAGCAGTACTTC.

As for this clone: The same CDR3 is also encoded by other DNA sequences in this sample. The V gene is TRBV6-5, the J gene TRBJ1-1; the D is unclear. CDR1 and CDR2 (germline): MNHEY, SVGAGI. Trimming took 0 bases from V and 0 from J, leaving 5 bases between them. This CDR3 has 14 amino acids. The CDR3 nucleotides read TGTGCCAGCAGTTACTCCCCAGTGAACACTGAAGCTTTCTTT. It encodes CASSYSPVNTEAFF.

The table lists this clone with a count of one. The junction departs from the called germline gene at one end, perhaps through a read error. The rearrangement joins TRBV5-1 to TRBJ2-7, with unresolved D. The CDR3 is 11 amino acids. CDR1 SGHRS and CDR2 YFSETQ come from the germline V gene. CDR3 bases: TGCGCCAGTAGCTTTGCGTCCGAGCAGTACTTC. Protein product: CASSFASEQYF.

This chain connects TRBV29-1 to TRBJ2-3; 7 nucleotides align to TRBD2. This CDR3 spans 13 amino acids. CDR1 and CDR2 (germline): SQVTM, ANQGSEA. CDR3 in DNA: TGCACCATGGCCGGGGGGAGCACAGATACGCAGTATTTT. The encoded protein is CTMAGGSTDTQYF.

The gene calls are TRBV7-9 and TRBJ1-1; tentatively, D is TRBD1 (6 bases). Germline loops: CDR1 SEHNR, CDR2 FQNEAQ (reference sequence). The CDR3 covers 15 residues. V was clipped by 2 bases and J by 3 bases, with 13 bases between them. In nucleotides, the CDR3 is TGTGCCAGCAGCTTATTTCAGGGGATTGACACTGAAGCTTTCTTT. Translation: CASSLFQGIDTEAFF.

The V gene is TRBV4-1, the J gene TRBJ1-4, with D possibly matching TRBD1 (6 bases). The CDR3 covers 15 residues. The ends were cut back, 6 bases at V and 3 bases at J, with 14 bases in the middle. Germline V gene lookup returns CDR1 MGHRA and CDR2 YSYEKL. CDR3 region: CASRHRELANEKLFF. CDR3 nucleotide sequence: TGCGCCAGCAGGCACAGGGAACTGGCTAATGAAAAACTGTTTTTT.

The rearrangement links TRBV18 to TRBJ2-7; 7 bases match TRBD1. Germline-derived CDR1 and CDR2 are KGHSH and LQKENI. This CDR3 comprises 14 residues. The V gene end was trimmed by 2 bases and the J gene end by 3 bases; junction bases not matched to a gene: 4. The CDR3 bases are TGTGCCAGCTCACCAACCGGGACAGACTACGAGCAGTACTTC. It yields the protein CASSPTGTDYEQYF.

CDR3 sequence reads: CASSPDRGAGELFF. CDR3 bases: TGTGCCAGCAGCCCAGACAGGGGAGCCGGGGAGCTGTTTTTT. The chain links TRBV7-2 to TRBJ2-2, with 8 positions matching TRBD1. Per the germline V gene, CDR1 is SGHTA and CDR2 is FQGNSA. The ends lost 5 bases at V and 6 bases at J; junction bases unmatched: 5. CDR3 length: 14 amino acids.

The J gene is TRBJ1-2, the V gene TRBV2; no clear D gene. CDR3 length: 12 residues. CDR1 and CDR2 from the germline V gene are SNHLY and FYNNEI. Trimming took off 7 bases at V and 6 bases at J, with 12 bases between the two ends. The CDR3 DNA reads TGTGCCAGCAACTTCTGGTTCAATGGCTACACCTTC. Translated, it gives CASNFWFNGYTF.

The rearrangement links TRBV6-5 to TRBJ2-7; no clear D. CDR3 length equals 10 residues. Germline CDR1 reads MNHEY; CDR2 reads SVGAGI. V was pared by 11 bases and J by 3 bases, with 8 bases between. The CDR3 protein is CAVTDYEQYF. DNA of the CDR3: TGTGCCGTCACAGACTACGAGCAGTACTTC.

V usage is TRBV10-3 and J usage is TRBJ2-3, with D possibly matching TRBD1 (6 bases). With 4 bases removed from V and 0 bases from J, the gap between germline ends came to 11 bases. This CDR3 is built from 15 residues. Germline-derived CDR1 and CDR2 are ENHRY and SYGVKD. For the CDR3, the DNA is TGTGCCATCAGTGTGGGGGCCTCAAGCACAGATACGCAGTATTTT. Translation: CAISVGASSTDTQYF.

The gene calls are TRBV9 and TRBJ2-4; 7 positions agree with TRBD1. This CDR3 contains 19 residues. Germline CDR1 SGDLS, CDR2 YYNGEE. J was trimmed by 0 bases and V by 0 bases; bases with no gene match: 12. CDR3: CASSVGTTGTHLAKNIQYF. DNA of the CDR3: TGTGCCAGCAGCGTAGGGACGACAGGGACCCATTTAGCCAAAAACATTCAGTACTTC.

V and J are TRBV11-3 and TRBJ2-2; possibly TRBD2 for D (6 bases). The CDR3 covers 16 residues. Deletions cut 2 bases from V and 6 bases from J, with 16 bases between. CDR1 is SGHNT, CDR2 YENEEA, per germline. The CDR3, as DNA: TGTGCCAGCAGCTTAAATCTGGGGGGTTCCGCCGGGGAGCTGTTTTTT. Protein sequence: CASSLNLGGSAGELFF. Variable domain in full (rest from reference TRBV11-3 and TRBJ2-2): EAGVVQSPRYKIIEKKQPVAFWCNPISGHNTLYWYLQNLGQGPELLIRYENEEAVDDSQLPKDRFSAERLKGVDSTLKIQPAELGDSAVYLCASSLNLGGSAGELFFGEGSRLTVL.

The CDR3 protein is CASSVGRRDRDLWGEKLFF. The CDR3 DNA is TGTGCCAGCAGCGTAGGCCGTAGGGACAGGGACCTGTGGGGTGAAAAACTGTTTTTT. The chain links TRBV9 to TRBJ1-4; 9 bases agree with TRBD1. The CDR3 runs 19 residues. Germline CDR1 reads SGDLS; CDR2 reads YYNGEE. The J segment lost 7 bases and the V segment lost 0 bases, leaving 16 bases of the junction unmatched.

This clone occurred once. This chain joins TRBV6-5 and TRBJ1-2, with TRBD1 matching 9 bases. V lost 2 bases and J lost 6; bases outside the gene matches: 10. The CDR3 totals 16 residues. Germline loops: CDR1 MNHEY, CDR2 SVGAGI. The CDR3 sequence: CASSYPVGTGIHGYTF. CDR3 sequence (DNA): TGTGCCAGCAGTTACCCCGTCGGGACAGGGATACATGGCTACACCTTC.

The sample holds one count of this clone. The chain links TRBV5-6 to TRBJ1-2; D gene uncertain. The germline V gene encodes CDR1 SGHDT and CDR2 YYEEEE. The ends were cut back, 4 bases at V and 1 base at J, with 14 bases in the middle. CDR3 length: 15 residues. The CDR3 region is CASSLRANFNYGYTF. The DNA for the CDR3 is TGTGCCAGCAGCCTGCGGGCCAACTTTAACTATGGCTACACCTTC. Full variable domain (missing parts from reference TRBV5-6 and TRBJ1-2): DAGVTQSPTHLIKTRGQQVTLRCSPKSGHDTVSWYQQALGQGPQFIFQYYEEEERQRGNFPDRFSGHQFPNYSSELNVNALLLGDSALYLCASSLRANFNYGYTFGSGTRLTVV.

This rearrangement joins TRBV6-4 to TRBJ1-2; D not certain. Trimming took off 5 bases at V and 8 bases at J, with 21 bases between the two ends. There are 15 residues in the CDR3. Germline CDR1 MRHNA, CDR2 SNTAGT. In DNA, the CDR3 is TGTGCCAGCAGTCGATCCCGGGTCGACCCTCGGGGCTACACCTTC. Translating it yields CASSRSRVDPRGYTF.

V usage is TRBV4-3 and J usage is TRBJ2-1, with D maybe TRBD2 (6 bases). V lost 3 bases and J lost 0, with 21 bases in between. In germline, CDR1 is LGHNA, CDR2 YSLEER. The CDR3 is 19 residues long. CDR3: CASSHLPGDSASSYNEQFF. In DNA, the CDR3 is TGCGCCAGCAGCCACCTCCCCGGGGACTCAGCAAGCTCCTACAATGAGCAGTTCTTC.

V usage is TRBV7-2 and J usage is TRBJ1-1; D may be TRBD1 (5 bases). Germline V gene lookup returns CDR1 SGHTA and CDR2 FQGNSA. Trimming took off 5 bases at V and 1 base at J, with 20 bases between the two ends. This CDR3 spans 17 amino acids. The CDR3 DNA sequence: TGTGCCAGCAGCCCGATAGGTTGGGGGGGAACGAACACTGAAGCTTTCTTT. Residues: CASSPIGWGGTNTEAFF.

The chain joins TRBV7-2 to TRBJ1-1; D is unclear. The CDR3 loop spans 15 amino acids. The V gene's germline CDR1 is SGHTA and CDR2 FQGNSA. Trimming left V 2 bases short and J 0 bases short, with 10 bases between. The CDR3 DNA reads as TGTGCCAGCAGCTTAATTAACTACATGAACACTGAAGCTTTCTTT. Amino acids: CASSLINYMNTEAFF.

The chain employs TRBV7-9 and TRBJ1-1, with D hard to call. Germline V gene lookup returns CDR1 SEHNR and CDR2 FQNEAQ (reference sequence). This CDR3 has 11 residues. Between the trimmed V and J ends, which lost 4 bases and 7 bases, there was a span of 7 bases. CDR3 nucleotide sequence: TGTGCCAGCAGCTATATCGGTGAAGCTTTCTTT. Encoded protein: CASSYIGEAFF.

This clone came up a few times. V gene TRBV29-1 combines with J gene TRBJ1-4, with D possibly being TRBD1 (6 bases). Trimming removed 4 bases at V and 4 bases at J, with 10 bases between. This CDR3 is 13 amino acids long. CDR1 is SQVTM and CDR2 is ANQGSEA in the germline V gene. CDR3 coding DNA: TGCAGCGTTGGATGGGGGCTTAATGAAAAACTGTTTTTT. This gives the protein CSVGWGLNEKLFF. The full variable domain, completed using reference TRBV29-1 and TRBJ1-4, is SAVISQKPSRDICQRGTSLTIQCQVDSQVTMMFWYRQQPGQSLTLIATANQGSEATYESGFVIDKFPISRPNLTFSTLTVSNMSPEDSSIYLCSVGWGLNEKLFFGSGTQLSVL.

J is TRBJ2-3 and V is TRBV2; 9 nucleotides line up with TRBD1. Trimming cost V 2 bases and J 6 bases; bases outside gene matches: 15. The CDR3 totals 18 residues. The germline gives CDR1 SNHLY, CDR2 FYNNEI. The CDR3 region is CASSERVTGGFLGDTQYF. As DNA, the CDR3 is TGTGCCAGCAGTGAACGAGTGACAGGGGGATTTCTGGGGGATACGCAGTATTTT.